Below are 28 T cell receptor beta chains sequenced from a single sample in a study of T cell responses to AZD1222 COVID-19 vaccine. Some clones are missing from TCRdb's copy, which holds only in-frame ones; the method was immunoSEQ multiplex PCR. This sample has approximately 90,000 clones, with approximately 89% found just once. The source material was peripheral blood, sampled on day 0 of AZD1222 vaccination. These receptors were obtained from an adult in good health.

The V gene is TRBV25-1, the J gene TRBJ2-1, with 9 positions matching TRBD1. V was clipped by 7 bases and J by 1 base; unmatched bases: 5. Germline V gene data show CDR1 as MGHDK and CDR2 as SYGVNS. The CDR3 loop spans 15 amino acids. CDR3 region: CASTYRGQSYNEQFF. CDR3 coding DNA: TGTGCCAGCACTTACAGGGGGCAATCCTACAATGAGCAGTTCTTC. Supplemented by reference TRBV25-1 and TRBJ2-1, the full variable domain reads EADIYQTPRYLVIGTGKKITLECSQTMGHDKMYWYQQDPGMELHLIHYSYGVNSTEKGDLSSESTVSRIRTEHFPLTLESARPSHTSQYLCASTYRGQSYNEQFFGPGTRLTVL.

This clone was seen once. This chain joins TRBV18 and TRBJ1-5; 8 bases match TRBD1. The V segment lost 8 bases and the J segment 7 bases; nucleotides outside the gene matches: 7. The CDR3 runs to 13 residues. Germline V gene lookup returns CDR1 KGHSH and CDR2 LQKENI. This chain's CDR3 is CASTGGRDQPQHF. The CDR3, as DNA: TGTGCCAGCACAGGGGGGCGTGACCAGCCCCAGCATTTT.

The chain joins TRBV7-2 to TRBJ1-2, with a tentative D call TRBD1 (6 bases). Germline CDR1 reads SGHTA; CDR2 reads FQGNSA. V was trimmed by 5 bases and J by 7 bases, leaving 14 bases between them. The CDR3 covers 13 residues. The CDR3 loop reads CASSTDRLGGYTF. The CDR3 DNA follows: TGTGCCAGCAGCACCGACAGGTTAGGTGGCTACACCTTC.

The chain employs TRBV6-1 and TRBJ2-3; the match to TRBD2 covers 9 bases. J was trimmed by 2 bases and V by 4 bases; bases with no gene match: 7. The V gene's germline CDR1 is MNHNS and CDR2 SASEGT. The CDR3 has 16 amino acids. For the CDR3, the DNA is TGTGCCAGCAGTGGTAGCGGGGGCCAACCCACAGATACGCAGTATTTT. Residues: CASSGSGGQPTDTQYF.

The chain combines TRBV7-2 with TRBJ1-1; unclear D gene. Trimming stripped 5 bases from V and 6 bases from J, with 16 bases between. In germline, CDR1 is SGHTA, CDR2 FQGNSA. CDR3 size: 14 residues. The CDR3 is CASSLDRYSPEAFF. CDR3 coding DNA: TGTGCCAGCAGCCTGGATAGGTATTCACCTGAAGCTTTCTTT.

CDR3 in DNA: TGTGCCAGCACTTCCCTGGGGGAAGCTTTCTTT. Residues: CASTSLGEAFF. The gene calls are TRBV5-6 and TRBJ1-1, with unresolved D. Germline V CDR1 and CDR2: SGHDT, YYEEEE. This CDR3 spans 11 amino acids. V was trimmed by 6 bases and J by 8 bases, leaving 11 bases between them.

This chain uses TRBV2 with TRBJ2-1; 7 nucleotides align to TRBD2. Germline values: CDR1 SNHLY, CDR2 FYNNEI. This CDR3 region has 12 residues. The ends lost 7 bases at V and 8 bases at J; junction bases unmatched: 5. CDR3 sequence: CASTLGRHEQFF. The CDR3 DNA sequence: TGTGCCAGCACGCTCGGGAGGCATGAGCAGTTCTTC.

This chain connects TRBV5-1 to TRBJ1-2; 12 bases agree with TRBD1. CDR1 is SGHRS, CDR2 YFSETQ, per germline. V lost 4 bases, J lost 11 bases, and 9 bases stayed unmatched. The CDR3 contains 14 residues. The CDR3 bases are TGCGCCAGCAGCATCCCGGGACAGGGGGCGGGATACACCTTC. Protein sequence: CASSIPGQGAGYTF.

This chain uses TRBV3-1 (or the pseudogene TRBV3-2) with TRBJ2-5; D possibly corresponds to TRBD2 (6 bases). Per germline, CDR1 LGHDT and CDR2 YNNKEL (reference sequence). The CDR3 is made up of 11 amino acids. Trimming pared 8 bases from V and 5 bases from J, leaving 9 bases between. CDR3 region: CASGRSETQYF. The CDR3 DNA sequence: TGTGCCAGCGGGAGGTCCGAGACCCAGTACTTC.

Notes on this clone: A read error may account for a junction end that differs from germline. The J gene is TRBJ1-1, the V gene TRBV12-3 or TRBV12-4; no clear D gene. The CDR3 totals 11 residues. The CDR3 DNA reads TGTGCCAGCAGGTTAGTCACTGAAGCTTTCTTT. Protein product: CASRLVTEAFF.

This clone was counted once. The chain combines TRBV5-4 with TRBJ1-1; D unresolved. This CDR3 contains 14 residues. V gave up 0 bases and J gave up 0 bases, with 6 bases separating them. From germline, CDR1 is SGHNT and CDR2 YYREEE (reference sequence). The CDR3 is CASSLGLMNTEAFF. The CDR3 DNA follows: TGTGCCAGCAGCTTGGGCTTAATGAACACTGAAGCTTTCTTT. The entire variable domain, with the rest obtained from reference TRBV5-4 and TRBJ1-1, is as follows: ETGVTQSPTHLIKTRGQQVTLRCSSQSGHNTVSWYQQALGQGPQFIFQYYREEENGRGNFPPRFSGLQFPNYSSELNVNALELDDSALYLCASSLGLMNTEAFFGQGTRLTVV.

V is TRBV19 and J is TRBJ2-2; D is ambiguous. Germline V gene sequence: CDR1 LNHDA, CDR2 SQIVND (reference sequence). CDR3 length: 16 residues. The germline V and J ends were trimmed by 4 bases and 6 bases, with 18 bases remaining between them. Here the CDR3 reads CASSSADETPAGELFF. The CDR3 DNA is TGTGCCAGTAGTAGTGCGGACGAGACACCCGCCGGGGAGCTGTTTTTT.

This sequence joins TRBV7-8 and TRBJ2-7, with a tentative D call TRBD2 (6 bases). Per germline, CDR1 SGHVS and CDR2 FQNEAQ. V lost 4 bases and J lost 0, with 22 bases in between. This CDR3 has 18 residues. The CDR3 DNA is TGTGCCAGCAGCTCCCGACCCCGCCAAGCGGGTCCCTCCTACGAGCAGTACTTC. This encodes CASSSRPRQAGPSYEQYF.

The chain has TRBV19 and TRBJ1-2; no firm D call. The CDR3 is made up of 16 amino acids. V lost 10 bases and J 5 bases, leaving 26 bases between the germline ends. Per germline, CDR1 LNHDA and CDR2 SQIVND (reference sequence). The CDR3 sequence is CATSPGLPKAGYGYTF. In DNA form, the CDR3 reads TGTGCCACCAGCCCGGGCCTCCCTAAGGCCGGTTATGGCTACACCTTC.

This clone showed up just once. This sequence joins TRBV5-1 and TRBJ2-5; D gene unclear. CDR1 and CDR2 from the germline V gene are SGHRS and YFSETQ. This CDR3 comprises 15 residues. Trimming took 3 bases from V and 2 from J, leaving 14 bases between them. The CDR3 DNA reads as TGCGCCAGCAGCTCCCGGCCCGGGCAGCAAGAGACCCAGTACTTC. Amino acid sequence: CASSSRPGQQETQYF. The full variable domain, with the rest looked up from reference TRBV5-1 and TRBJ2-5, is KAGVTQTPRYLIKTRGQQVTLSCSPISGHRSVSWYQQTPGQGLQFLFEYFSETQRNKGNFPGRFSGRQFSNSRSEMNVSTLELGDSALYLCASSSRPGQQETQYFGPGTRLLVL.

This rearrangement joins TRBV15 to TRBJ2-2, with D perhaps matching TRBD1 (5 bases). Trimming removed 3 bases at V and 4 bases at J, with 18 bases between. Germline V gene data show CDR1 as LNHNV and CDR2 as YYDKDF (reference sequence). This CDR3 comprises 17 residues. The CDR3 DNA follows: TGTGCCACCAGCAGTCGGACCATACTTCAGGGCACCGGGGAGCTGTTTTTT. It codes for CATSSRTILQGTGELFF.

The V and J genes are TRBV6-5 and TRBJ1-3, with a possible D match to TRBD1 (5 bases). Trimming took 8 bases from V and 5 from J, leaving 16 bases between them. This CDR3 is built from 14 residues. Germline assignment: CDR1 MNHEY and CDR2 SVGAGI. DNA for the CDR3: TGTGCCAGCGGAGGGGCGGCACATCGAAACACCATATATTTT. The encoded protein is CASGGAAHRNTIYF.

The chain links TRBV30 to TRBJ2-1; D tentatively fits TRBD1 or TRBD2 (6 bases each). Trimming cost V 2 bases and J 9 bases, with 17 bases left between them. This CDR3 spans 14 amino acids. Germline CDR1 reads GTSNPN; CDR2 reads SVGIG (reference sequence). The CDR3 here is CAWSRAWGAVEQFF. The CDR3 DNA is TGTGCCTGGAGTCGGGCCTGGGGGGCGGTTGAGCAGTTCTTC. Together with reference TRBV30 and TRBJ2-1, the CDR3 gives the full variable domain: SQTIHQWPATLVQPVGSPLSLECTVEGTSNPNLYWYRQAAGRGLQLLFYSVGIGQISSEVPQNLSASRPQDRQFILSSKKLLLSDSGFYLCAWSRAWGAVEQFFGPGTRLTVL.

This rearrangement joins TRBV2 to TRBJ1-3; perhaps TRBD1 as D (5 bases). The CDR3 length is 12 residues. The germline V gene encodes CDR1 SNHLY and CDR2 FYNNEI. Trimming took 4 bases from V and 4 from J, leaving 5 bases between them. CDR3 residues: CASSGQGNTIYF. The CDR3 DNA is TGTGCCAGCAGTGGACAGGGAAACACCATATATTTT.

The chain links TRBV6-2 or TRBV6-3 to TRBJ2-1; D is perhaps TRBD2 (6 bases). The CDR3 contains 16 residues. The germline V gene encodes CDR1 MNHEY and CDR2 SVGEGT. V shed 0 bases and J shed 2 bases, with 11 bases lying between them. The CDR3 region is CASSYSGRPTYNEQFF. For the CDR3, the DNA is TGTGCCAGCAGTTACTCGGGGAGGCCGACCTACAATGAGCAGTTCTTC.

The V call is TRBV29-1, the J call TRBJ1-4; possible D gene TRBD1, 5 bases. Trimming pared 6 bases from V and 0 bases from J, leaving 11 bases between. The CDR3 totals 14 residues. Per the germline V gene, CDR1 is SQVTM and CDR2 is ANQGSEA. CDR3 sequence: CSVMTAATNEKLFF. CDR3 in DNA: TGCAGCGTCATGACAGCTGCAACTAATGAAAAACTGTTTTTT. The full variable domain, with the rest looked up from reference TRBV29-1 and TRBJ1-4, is SAVISQKPSRDICQRGTSLTIQCQVDSQVTMMFWYRQQPGQSLTLIATANQGSEATYESGFVIDKFPISRPNLTFSTLTVSNMSPEDSSIYLCSVMTAATNEKLFFGSGTQLSVL.

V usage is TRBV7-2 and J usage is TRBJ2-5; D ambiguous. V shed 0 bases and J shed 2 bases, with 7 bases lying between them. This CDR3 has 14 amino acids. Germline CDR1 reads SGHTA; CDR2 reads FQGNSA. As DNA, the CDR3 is TGTGCCAGCAGCTTAGCTCTTGGGCAAGAGACCCAGTACTTC. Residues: CASSLALGQETQYF.

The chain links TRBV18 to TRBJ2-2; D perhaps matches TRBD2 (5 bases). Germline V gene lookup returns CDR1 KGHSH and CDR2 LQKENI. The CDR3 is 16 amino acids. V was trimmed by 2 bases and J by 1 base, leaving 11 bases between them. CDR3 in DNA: TGTGCCAGCTCACCAGTAGCCGGGGTGAACACCGGGGAGCTGTTTTTT. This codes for CASSPVAGVNTGELFF.

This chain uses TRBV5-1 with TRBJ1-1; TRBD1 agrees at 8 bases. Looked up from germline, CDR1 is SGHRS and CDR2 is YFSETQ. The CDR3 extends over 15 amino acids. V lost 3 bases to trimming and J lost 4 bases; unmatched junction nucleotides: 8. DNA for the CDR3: TGCGCCAGCAGCTGGGGGACAGGCGGGGGCACTGAAGCTTTCTTT. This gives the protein CASSWGTGGGTEAFF.

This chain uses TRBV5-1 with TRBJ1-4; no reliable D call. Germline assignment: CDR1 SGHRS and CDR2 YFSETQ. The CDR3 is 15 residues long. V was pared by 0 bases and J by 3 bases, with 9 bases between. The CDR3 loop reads CASSLAGYPNEKLFF. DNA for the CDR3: TGCGCCAGCAGCTTGGCGGGTTATCCTAATGAAAAACTGTTTTTT.

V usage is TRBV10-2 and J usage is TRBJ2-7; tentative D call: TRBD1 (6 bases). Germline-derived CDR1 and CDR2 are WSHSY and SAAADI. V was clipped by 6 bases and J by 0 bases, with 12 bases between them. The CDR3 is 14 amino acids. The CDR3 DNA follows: TGCGCCAGCAGACAGGGTCTCAGCTCCTACGAGCAGTACTTC. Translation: CASRQGLSSYEQYF.

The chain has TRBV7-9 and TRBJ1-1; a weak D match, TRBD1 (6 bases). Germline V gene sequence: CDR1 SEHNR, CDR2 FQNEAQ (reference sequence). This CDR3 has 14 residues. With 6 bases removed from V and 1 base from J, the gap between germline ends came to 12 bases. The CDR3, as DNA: TGTGCCAGCAGTCAACTGACAGGGAACACTGAAGCTTTCTTT. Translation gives CASSQLTGNTEAFF.

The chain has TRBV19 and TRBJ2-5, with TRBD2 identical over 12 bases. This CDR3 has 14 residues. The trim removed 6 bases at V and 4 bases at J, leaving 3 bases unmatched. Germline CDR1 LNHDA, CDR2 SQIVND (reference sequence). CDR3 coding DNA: TGTGCCAGTAGCCTAGCGGGAGGGGTAGAGACCCAGTACTTC. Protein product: CASSLAGGVETQYF.